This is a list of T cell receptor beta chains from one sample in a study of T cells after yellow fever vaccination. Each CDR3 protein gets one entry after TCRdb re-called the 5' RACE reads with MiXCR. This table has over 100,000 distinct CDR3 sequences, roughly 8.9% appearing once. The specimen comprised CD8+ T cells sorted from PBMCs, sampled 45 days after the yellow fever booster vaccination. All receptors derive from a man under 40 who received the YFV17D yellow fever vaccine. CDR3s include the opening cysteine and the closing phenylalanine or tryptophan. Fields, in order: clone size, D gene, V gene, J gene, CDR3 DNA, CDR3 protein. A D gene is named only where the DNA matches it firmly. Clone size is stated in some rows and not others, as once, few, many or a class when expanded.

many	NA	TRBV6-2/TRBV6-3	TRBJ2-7	TGTGCCAGCAGTTCATCCGGGCTCCCCTACGAGCAGTACTTC	CASSSSGLPYEQYF
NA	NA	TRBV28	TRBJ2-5	TGTGCCAGCAGTGACAGAAACCAAGAGACCCAGTACTTC	CASSDRNQETQYF
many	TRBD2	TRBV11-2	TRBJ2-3	TGTGCCAGCAGCTTAAAACTGTCTAGCGGGAGGGCAAGCACAGATACGCAGTATTTT	CASSLKLSSGRASTDTQYF
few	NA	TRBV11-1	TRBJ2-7	TGTGCCAGCAGCCCCCCCGCGGAGCGGGCTTCGTCCTCCTACGAGCAGTACTTC	CASSPPAERASSSYEQYF
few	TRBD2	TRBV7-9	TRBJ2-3	TGTGCCACCCTCCTCCAACTAGCGGGCACAGATACGCAGTATTTT	CATLLQLAGTDTQYF
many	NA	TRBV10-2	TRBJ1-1	TGCGCCAGCACTGAACCCGGGAACACTGAAGCTTTCTTT	CASTEPGNTEAFF
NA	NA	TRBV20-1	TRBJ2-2	TGCAGTGCTCGAGGGACGGAAGACACCGGGGAGCTGTTTTTT	CSARGTEDTGELFF
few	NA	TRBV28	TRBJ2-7	TGTGCCAGCGGGACCTCCGGGTACGAGCAGTACTTC	CASGTSGYEQYF
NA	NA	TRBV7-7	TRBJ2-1	TGTGCCAGCAGCTTAGGCACTAGCTTCCACAATGAGCAGTTCTTC	CASSLGTSFHNEQFF
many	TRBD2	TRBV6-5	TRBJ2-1	TGTGCCAGCAGCCCTTGGACTAGCGGATACAATGAGCAGTTCTTC	CASSPWTSGYNEQFF
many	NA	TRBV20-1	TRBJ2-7	TGCAGTGCTAGAGATTTAAGAGACTTCATGGACGAGCAGTACTTC	CSARDLRDFMDEQYF
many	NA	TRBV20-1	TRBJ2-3	TGCAGTGCTTCCCCGGGGGACGCAGATACGCAGTATTTT	CSASPGDADTQYF
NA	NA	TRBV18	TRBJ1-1	TGTGCCAGCTCACCAGGAGCGATTGAAGCTTTCTTT	CASSPGAIEAFF
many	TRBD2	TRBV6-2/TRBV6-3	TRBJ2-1	TGTGCCAGCAGTTACGTTAGCGGGAGTTATGAGCAGTTCTTC	CASSYVSGSYEQFF
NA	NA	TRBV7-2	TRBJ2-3	TGTGCCAGCTTTGGCGGGACAACAGATACGCAGTATTTT	CASFGGTTDTQYF
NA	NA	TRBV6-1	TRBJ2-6	TGTGCCAGCAGTGAGAGCTCTGGGGCCAACGTCCTGACTTTC	CASSESSGANVLTF
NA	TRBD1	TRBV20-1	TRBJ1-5	TGCAGTGCTCTCGACTTAGCACAGGGGCAGCCCCAGCATTTT	CSALDLAQGQPQHF
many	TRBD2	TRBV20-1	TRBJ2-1	TGCAGTGCGTGGACTAGCGGGAGGCTAGAGCAGTTCTTC	CSAWTSGRLEQFF
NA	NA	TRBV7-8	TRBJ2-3	TGTGCCAGCAGTCGTACGCCAGGGGCTAGCACAGATACGCAGTATTTT	CASSRTPGASTDTQYF
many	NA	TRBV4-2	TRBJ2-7	TGTGCCAGCAGCCCGATCACTCAGGGTTCCTACGAGCAGTACTTC	CASSPITQGSYEQYF
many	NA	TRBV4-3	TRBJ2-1	TGCGCCAGCAGCCAACTCTCCCTAGGGCCCTACAATGAGCAGTTCTTC	CASSQLSLGPYNEQFF
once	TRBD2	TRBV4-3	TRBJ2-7	TGCGCCAGCAGCCAAGATCTAGGCGGGAGGGCCTACGAGCAGTACTTC	CASSQDLGGRAYEQYF
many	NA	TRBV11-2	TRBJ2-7	TGTGCCAGCAGCGCTATCGACACCTACGAGCAGTACTTC	CASSAIDTYEQYF
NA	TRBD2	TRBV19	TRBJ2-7	TGTGCCGCAGGACTAGCGGGATCACGGCAGTACTTC	CAAGLAGSRQYF
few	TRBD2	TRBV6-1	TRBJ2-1	TGTGCCAGCAGCCCGGGCTTGGGGGGGTCCTACAATGAGCAGTTCTTC	CASSPGLGGSYNEQFF
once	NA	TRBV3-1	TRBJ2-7	TGTGCCAGCTGCCAACCGATTGACGGCGCCAATTTCTACGAGCAGTACTTC	CASCQPIDGANFYEQYF